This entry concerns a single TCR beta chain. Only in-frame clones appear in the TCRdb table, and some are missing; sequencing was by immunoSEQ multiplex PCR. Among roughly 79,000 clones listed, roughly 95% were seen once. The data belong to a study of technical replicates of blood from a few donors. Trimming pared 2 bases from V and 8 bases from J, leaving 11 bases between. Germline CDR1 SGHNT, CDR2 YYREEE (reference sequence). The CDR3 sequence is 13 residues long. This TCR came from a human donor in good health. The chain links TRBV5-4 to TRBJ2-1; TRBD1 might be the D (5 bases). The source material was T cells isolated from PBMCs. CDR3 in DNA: TGTGCCAGCAGCTTAGGGGTCGGTGATGAGCAGTTCTTC. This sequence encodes CASSLGVGDEQFF.